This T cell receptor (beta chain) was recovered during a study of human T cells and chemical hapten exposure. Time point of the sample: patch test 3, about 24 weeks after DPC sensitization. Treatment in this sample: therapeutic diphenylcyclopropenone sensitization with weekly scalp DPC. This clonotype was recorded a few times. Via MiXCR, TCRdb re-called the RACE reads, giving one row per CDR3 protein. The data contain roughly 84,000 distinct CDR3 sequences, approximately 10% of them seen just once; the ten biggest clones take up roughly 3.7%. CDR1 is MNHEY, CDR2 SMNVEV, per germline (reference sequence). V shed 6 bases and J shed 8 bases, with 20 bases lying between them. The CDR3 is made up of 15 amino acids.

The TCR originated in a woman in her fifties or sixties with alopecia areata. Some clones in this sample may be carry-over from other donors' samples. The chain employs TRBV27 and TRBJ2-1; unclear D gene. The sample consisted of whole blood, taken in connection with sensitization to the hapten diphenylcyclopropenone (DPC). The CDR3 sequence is CASSIPGLGVYEQFF. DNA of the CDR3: TGTGCCAGCAGCATACCGGGCCTAGGTGTCTATGAGCAGTTCTTC.